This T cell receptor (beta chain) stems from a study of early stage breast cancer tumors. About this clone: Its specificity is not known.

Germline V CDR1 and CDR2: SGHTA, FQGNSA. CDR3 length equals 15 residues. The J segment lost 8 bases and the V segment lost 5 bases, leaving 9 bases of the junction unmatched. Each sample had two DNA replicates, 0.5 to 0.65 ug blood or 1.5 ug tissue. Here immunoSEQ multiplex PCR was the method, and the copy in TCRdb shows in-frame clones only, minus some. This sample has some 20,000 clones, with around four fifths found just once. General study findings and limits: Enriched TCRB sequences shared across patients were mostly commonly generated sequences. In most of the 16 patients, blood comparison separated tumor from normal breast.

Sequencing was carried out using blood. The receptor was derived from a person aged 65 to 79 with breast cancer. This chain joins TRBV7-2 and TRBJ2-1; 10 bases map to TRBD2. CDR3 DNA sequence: TGTGCCAGCAGCGGAAGCGGGGGGGCCTGGGATGAGCAGTTCTTC. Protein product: CASSGSGGAWDEQFF.